This T cell receptor (beta chain) was retrieved from a study of early T cells in non-severe SARS-CoV-2 infection. The overall study: Chains were not paired, and sequencing was done on bulk RNA from unsorted whole blood. Study outcomes and limitations: VDJdb-based matching was biased toward anti-spike CD8 responses and missed private and CD4 specificities.

The J segment lost 8 bases and the V segment lost 7 bases, leaving 7 bases of the junction unmatched. There are 14 residues in the CDR3. Germline CDR1 SGHTA, CDR2 FQGTGA. Individual cDNA molecules were tagged with unique molecular identifiers, the study reported. TCRdb processed the 5' RACE reads anew with MiXCR; each CDR3 protein has one entry. This table holds more than 50,000 distinct CDR3 sequences, less than 15% found once. This clonotype was seen at least ten times. Its specificity is not known. The material was whole blood, obtained at baseline. The receptor was isolated from an adult who was a healthcare worker with PCR-confirmed SARS-CoV-2 infection or an uninfected control (not recorded which). The genes are TRBV7-3 and TRBJ2-1; 11 bases line up with TRBD1. The CDR3 loop is CASTRDRGGDEQFF. The CDR3 DNA reads TGTGCCAGCACCCGGGACAGGGGGGGGGATGAGCAGTTCTTC.